A single sample is the source of the 30 T cell receptor beta chains below, sequenced in a study of T cells in Graves' hyperthyroidism and ophthalmopathy. RNA transcripts were the template for amplifying TCR beta CDR3 regions. The HTBI primer set was used in a first-round RT-PCR of the TCR CDR3. TCRdb independently ran MiXCR on the multiplex PCR reads; one entry per CDR3 protein. The sample records around 620,000 distinct CDR3 sequences, about 43% being singletons. Sequencing was done on a sample of peripheral blood or thyroid tissue (not recorded which). These receptors were collected from an adult woman with Graves' disease, either hyperthyroidism or ophthalmopathy (not recorded which).

This clonotype was detected ten times or more. V usage is TRBV5-1 and J usage is TRBJ2-7, with TRBD2 matching 8 bases. The CDR3 consists of 17 residues. Germline V gene data show CDR1 as SGHRS and CDR2 as YFSETQ. The ends lost 3 bases at V and 1 base at J; junction bases unmatched: 12. Written as DNA, the CDR3 is TGCGCCAGCAGCTCCTCATTAGCGGGAATTAGATCCTACGAGCAGTACTTC. Protein: CASSSSLAGIRSYEQYF.

V usage is TRBV9 and J usage is TRBJ2-3; 12 bases match TRBD2. J was trimmed by 3 bases and V by 0 bases; bases with no gene match: 2. Looked up from germline, CDR1 is SGDLS and CDR2 is YYNGEE. The length of the CDR3 is 16 residues. The CDR3, as DNA: TGTGCCAGCAGCGTAGGGACTAGCGGGAAGACAGATACGCAGTATTTT. Protein product: CASSVGTSGKTDTQYF.

This clonotype was counted at least ten times. V gene TRBV11-3 combines with J gene TRBJ1-1; unclear D gene. Germline CDR1 SGHNT, CDR2 YENEEA. V lost 4 bases and J 1 base, leaving 10 bases between the germline ends. This CDR3 contains 14 residues. The CDR3 DNA is TGTGCCAGCAGCTACTCTCCGGGGAACACTGAAGCTTTCTTT. Encoded protein: CASSYSPGNTEAFF.

The table lists this clonotype with a few counts. The chain has TRBV7-9 and TRBJ1-4, with D possibly matching TRBD1 (6 bases). The germline gives CDR1 SEHNR, CDR2 FQNEAQ (reference sequence). The CDR3 has 15 amino acids. V lost 5 bases, J lost 5 bases, and 15 bases lay in between. The CDR3 protein is CASSVSSGGNEKLFF. The CDR3 DNA is TGTGCCAGCAGCGTGTCCAGTGGGGGCAATGAAAAACTGTTTTTT.

This clonotype was picked up a small number of times. The rearrangement uses TRBV15 and TRBJ1-5; TRBD1 is a possible D gene (5 bases). The CDR3 contains 14 residues. V lost 3 bases and J lost 2, with 8 bases in between. Germline assignment: CDR1 LNHNV and CDR2 YYDKDF (reference sequence). In DNA form, the CDR3 reads TGTGCCACCAGCAGCCGGGACGGCAATCAGCCCCAGCATTTT. It is translated as CATSSRDGNQPQHF.

On this clonotype itself: An end of the junction does not agree with germline; a read error may underlie this. This sequence joins TRBV15 and TRBJ2-5; D perhaps matches TRBD1 (5 bases). Germline V lookup: CDR1 LNHNV, CDR2 YYDKDF (reference sequence). The CDR3 totals 16 residues. Written as DNA, the CDR3 is TGTGCCACCAGCAGAGGTCTGTGGGCACAGGAAGAGACCCAGAACTTC. This codes for CATSRGLWAQEETQNF.

The chain links TRBV15 to TRBJ1-6; no firm D call. In germline, CDR1 is LNHNV, CDR2 YYDKDF (reference sequence). The CDR3 has 11 amino acids. Trimming pared 0 bases from V and 9 bases from J, leaving 0 bases between. In DNA, the CDR3 is TGTGCCACCAGCAGAGATTCACCCCTCCACTTT. The encoded protein is CATSRDSPLHF.

In this sample, this clonotype turned up many times. This chain connects TRBV6-1 to TRBJ2-5; tentatively, D is TRBD1 or TRBD2 (5 bases each). The germline gives CDR1 MNHNS, CDR2 SASEGT. The CDR3 runs 14 residues. With 5 bases removed from V and 1 base from J, the gap between germline ends came to 11 bases. CDR3 in amino acids: CASSLLGTQETQYF. CDR3 coding DNA: TGTGCCAGCAGTTTACTAGGGACCCAAGAGACCCAGTACTTC.

The chain carries TRBV20-1 and TRBJ1-1, with 12 bases aligning to TRBD1. This CDR3 is 14 amino acids long. Germline values: CDR1 DFQATT, CDR2 SNEGSKA (reference sequence). V was pared by 5 bases and J by 3 bases, with 4 bases of the junction left unmatched. The CDR3 protein is CSAPGQGAHTEAFF. The CDR3 region has the DNA TGCAGTGCTCCGGGACAGGGGGCGCACACTGAAGCTTTCTTT.

This clonotype was picked up many times. The chain has TRBV2 and TRBJ2-7, with a tentative D call TRBD2 (6 bases). The CDR3 is 13 amino acids. V gave up 7 bases and J gave up 5 bases, with 15 bases separating them. Looked up from germline, CDR1 is SNHLY and CDR2 is FYNNEI. The CDR3 protein is CASTGAGHHEQYF. The CDR3 region has the DNA TGTGCCAGCACGGGAGCAGGGCACCACGAGCAGTACTTC.

This chain links TRBV7-9 with TRBJ1-6; maybe TRBD1 (6 bases). This CDR3 is built from 12 residues. V was shortened by 6 bases and J by 9 bases, with 9 bases between the two germline ends. Germline V gives CDR1 SEHNR, CDR2 FQNEAQ (reference sequence). This CDR3 is CASRPGASPLHF. In DNA form, the CDR3 reads TGTGCCAGCAGACCAGGGGCTTCACCCCTCCACTTT.

Points on this clonotype: No conserved phenylalanine or tryptophan is present at the end of the CDR3, so a read error is the likely explanation. Because the CDR3's place on the DNA is in doubt, the DNA is left out and the CDR3 is given as listed by TCRdb. V is TRBV15 and J is TRBJ2-6. The CDR3 sequence runs 9 residues, both termini included. Germline CDR1 LNHNV, CDR2 YYDKDF (reference sequence). The CDR3 sequence is CATSREGTY.

This chain links TRBV28 with TRBJ2-2; 9 nucleotides match TRBD2. The germline V gene has CDR1 MDHEN and CDR2 SYDVKM. This CDR3 is 15 amino acids long. V dropped 6 bases and J dropped 2; count of bases not matched to a gene: 4. The CDR3 sequence: CASRNSGSNTGELFF. The CDR3 DNA is TGTGCCAGCAGAAATAGCGGGAGTAACACCGGGGAGCTGTTTTTT. The variable domain in full, with the rest retrieved from reference TRBV28 and TRBJ2-2, is DVKVTQSSRYLVKRTGEKVFLECVQDMDHENMFWYRQDPGLGLRLIYFSYDVKMKEKGDIPEGYSVSREKKERFSLILESASTNQTSMYLCASRNSGSNTGELFFGEGSRLTVL.

This clonotype was counted ten times or more. The V and J genes are TRBV15 and TRBJ2-6; a possible D gene is TRBD1 (6 bases). Trimming left V 1 base short and J 0 bases short, with 10 bases between. Germline CDR1 reads LNHNV; CDR2 reads YYDKDF (reference sequence). The CDR3 is 17 amino acids. CDR3 coding DNA: TGTGCCACCAGCAGAGGGACAGTTGGCTCTGGGGCCAACGTCCTGACTTTC. Amino acids: CATSRGTVGSGANVLTF.

The chain carries TRBV2 and TRBJ2-7; 9 nucleotides agree with TRBD1. Germline CDR1 is SNHLY and CDR2 is FYNNEI. The CDR3 runs 15 residues. V lost 3 bases and J lost 2; bases outside the gene matches: 5. The CDR3 sequence: CASSEGQGETYEQYF. The CDR3 region has the DNA TGTGCCAGCAGTGAGGGACAGGGAGAAACCTACGAGCAGTACTTC.

This clonotype appeared many times. The V and J genes are TRBV2 and TRBJ2-7, with 7 bases that match TRBD1. Germline CDR1 and CDR2: SNHLY and FYNNEI. This CDR3 spans 11 amino acids. Trimming removed 3 bases from V and 9 bases from J; junction bases left unmatched: 2. The CDR3: CASSESGGQYF. As DNA, the CDR3 is TGTGCCAGCAGTGAGTCAGGGGGGCAGTACTTC.

This chain links TRBV4-1 with TRBJ2-7, with 10 bases that match TRBD1. Unmatched junction bases numbered 15, after V lost 4 bases and J lost 12 bases. Germline V CDR1 and CDR2: MGHRA, YSYEKL. CDR3 size: 15 residues. CDR3: CASSRPGTGESMRYF. The CDR3 DNA is TGCGCCAGCAGCCGACCCGGGACAGGGGAATCGATGCGGTACTTC.

This chain links TRBV2 with TRBJ1-5; no reliable D call. Germline values: CDR1 SNHLY, CDR2 FYNNEI. The CDR3 covers 12 residues. V gave up 11 bases and J gave up 2 bases, with 10 bases separating them. CDR3 sequence (DNA): TGTGCCCAGCGTGGGGGCAATCAGCCCCAGCATTTT. It is translated as CAQRGGNQPQHF.

This chain connects TRBV24-1 to TRBJ1-5, with D possibly matching TRBD1 (5 bases). The CDR3 sequence is 13 residues long. Deletions cut 4 bases from V and 14 bases from J, with 17 bases between. Germline V gene sequence: CDR1 KGHDR, CDR2 SFDVKD. CDR3: CATSEGTRAVEHF. The CDR3 DNA reads TGTGCCACCAGTGAGGGGACTAGAGCTGTCGAGCATTTT.

This clonotype was counted many times. The chain uses TRBV3-1 and TRBJ1-3, with no clear D. V was shortened by 2 bases and J by 9 bases, with 14 bases between the two germline ends. The germline gives CDR1 LGHDT, CDR2 YNNKEL (reference sequence). This CDR3 has 14 amino acids. In DNA, the CDR3 is TGTGCCAGCAGCCAACTATCTCCTTCGGTCACCATATATTTT. This encodes CASSQLSPSVTIYF.

This clonotype was observed a few times. The CDR3 sequence is CSVEVRGPMNTEAFF. In nucleotides, the CDR3 is TGCAGCGTTGAGGTCCGGGGCCCTATGAACACTGAAGCTTTCTTT. The V call is TRBV29-1, the J call TRBJ1-1; tentatively, D is TRBD1 (5 bases). The CDR3 runs to 15 residues. V dropped 3 bases and J dropped 0 bases, with 14 bases sitting between them. Per germline, CDR1 SQVTM and CDR2 ANQGSEA.

The chain is built from TRBV14 and TRBJ1-1; 9 bases map to TRBD1. Germline CDR1 SGHDN, CDR2 FVKESK. The CDR3 sequence is 15 residues long. J lost 6 bases, V lost 6 bases, and 11 bases had no gene match. The CDR3 DNA is TGTGCCAGCAGTAAGAGGGGACAGGGATTCTCTGAAGCTTTCTTT. Translation: CASSKRGQGFSEAFF.

A note on this clonotype: The junction departs from germline at one end; a sequencing error may be responsible. The chain uses TRBV7-9 and TRBJ1-1, with D unclear. Germline V gene data show CDR1 as SEHNR and CDR2 as FQNEAQ (reference sequence). CDR3 size: 16 residues. The CDR3 sequence is CASSQTIGVVNTEAFF. In DNA, the CDR3 is TGCGCCAGCAGCCAGACCATCGGGGTGGTGAACACTGAAGCTTTCTTT.

The rearrangement joins TRBV7-9 to TRBJ1-6, with 7 bases aligning to TRBD1. J lost 12 bases, V lost 3 bases, and 5 bases had no gene match. The CDR3 spans 13 residues. The germline V gene has CDR1 SEHNR and CDR2 FQNEAQ (reference sequence). The CDR3 loop reads CASSLGGGKPLHF. For the CDR3, the DNA is TGTGCCAGCAGCTTGGGAGGGGGCAAACCCCTCCACTTT.

DNA of the CDR3: TGTGCCAGCAGTTTATGGACTGGTGGGGCCAACGTCCTGACTTTC. Protein product: CASSLWTGGANVLTF. This chain links TRBV6-5 with TRBJ2-6; maybe TRBD2 (5 bases). The germline V gene encodes CDR1 MNHEY and CDR2 SVGAGI. Between the trimmed V and J ends, which lost 4 bases and 3 bases, there was a span of 10 bases. The CDR3 length is 15 residues.

This clonotype was detected ten times or more. This chain joins TRBV20-1 and TRBJ1-4, with D uncertain. Deletions cut 4 bases from V and 5 bases from J, with 11 bases between. Germline assignment: CDR1 DFQATT and CDR2 SNEGSKA (reference sequence). The CDR3 contains 13 residues. Here the CDR3 reads CSANPGLNEKLFF. The CDR3 DNA reads as TGCAGTGCTAACCCGGGTCTCAATGAAAAACTGTTTTTT.

V and J are TRBV4-1 and TRBJ1-2; D is unclear. CDR3 length: 11 amino acids. Per the germline V gene, CDR1 is MGHRA and CDR2 is YSYEKL. Between the trimmed V and J ends, which lost 6 bases and 4 bases, there was a span of 6 bases. The CDR3 loop is CASRRAYGYTF. In nucleotides, the CDR3 is TGCGCCAGCAGAAGGGCCTATGGCTACACCTTC.

This clonotype was seen a handful of times. The chain carries TRBV10-3 and TRBJ1-2; 9 bases line up with TRBD1. Per germline, CDR1 ENHRY and CDR2 SYGVKD. The junction had 4 bases not matched to a gene; V was cut back by 4 bases and J by 7 bases. This CDR3 has 13 residues. The CDR3 DNA reads as TGTGCCATCAGTGGACAGGGGGATTCTGGCTACACCTTC. Its translation is CAISGQGDSGYTF.

Here the CDR3 reads CASSGHARQGSDTQYF. The DNA for the CDR3 is TGTGCCAGCAGCGGACACGCCAGACAGGGATCAGATACGCAGTATTTT. V and J are TRBV7-9 and TRBJ2-3; 7 bases match TRBD1. Trimming took 5 bases from V and 4 from J; bases not matched to a gene: 12. Per germline, CDR1 SEHNR and CDR2 FQNEAQ (reference sequence). This CDR3 has 16 residues.

About this clonotype itself: At one of its ends the junction is not consistent with the germline gene, which may arise from a read error. The rearrangement uses TRBV10-3 and TRBJ2-6; 7 nucleotides align to TRBD1. The CDR3 totals 11 residues. The V gene's germline CDR1 is ENHRY and CDR2 SYGVKD. The CDR3 sequence: CAIGQAATEAF. CDR3 coding DNA: TGTGCCATCGGACAGGCGGCCACTGAAGCTTTC.